This T cell receptor beta chain was identified in a study of response to subunit inactivated influenza vaccine. Study-wide results and limits: Authors suggested each seasonal flu vaccination may recruit only limited numbers of new T cells.

MiXCR, applied by TCRdb to the RT-PCR reads, yields one record per CDR3 protein. The sample yields a few hundred thousand distinct CDR3 sequences, around 13% seen once. J lost 2 bases, V lost 6 bases, and 13 bases had no gene match. Germline CDR1 DFQATT, CDR2 SNEGSKA (reference sequence). The CDR3 has 15 amino acids. This clonotype showed up just a few times. Its cognate antigen is unknown. The rearrangement uses TRBV20-1 and TRBJ2-7, with 7 bases fitting TRBD1. Source: PBMCs from blood, taken roughly 13 days after vaccination. The sequence came from a man aged 45-65 years who received an inactivated influenza vaccine. The CDR3 coding sequence is TGCAGTGCGACGACAGGGCCACTTGGAGCCTACGAGCAGTACTTC. This translates into CSATTGPLGAYEQYF.